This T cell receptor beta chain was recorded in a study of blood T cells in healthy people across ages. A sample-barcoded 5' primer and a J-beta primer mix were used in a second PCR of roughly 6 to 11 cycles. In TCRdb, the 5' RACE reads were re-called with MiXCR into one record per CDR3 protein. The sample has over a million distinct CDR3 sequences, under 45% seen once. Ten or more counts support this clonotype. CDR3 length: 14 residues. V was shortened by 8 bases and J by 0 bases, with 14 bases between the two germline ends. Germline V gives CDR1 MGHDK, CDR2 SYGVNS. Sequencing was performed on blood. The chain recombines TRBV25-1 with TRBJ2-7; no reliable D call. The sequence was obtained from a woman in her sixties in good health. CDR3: CASAEDGFSYEQYF. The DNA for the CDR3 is TGTGCCAGCGCTGAGGACGGATTCTCCTACGAGCAGTACTTC.